Detailed here is one T cell receptor (beta chain). The antigen remains undetermined. Using immunoSEQ multiplex PCR, the repertoire was profiled, and TCRdb retains in-frame clones only, with some absent. The sample carries tens of thousands of clones, over 75% recorded once. This specimen comes from a study of cytotoxic CD8 clonotypes in ibrutinib-treated CLL. Study observations and caveats: Having risen at ibrutinib response, clonality had fallen back toward baseline by progression.

The sequence was collected from a human donor with chronic lymphocytic leukemia. Specimen: PBMCs, collected after 12 months of ibrutinib treatment.

The CDR3 region has the DNA TGCAGCGGCACTGGCCCTAACGCTGAAGCTTTCTTT. It yields the protein CSGTGPNAEAFF. The chain is built from TRBV29-1 and TRBJ1-1; D is undetermined. This CDR3 spans 12 amino acids. The V end lost 7 bases, the J end lost 6 bases, and 15 bases lay between the germline ends. CDR1 and CDR2 (germline): SQVTM, ANQGSEA. Based on the CDR3 plus reference TRBV29-1 and TRBJ1-1, the full variable domain is SAVISQKPSRDICQRGTSLTIQCQVDSQVTMMFWYRQQPGQSLTLIATANQGSEATYESGFVIDKFPISRPNLTFSTLTVSNMSPEDSSIYLCSGTGPNAEAFFGQGTRLTVV.